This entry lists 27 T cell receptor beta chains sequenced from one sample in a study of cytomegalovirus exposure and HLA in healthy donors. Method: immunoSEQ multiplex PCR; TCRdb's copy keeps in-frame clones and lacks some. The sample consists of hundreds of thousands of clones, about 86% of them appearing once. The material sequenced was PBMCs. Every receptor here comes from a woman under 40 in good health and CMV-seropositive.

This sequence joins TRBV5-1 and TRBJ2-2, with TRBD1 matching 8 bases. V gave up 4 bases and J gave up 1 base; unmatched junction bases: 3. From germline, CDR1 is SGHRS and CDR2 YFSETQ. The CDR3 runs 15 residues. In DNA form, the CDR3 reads TGCGCCAGCAGCGCCGGGACAGGGAACACCGGGGAGCTGTTTTTT. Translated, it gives CASSAGTGNTGELFF.

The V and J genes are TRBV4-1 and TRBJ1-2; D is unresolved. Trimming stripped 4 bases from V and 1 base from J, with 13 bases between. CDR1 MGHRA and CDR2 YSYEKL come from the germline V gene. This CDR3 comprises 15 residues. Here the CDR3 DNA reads TGCGCCAGCAGCCCCTTTCAACAGAATAACTATGGCTACACCTTC. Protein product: CASSPFQQNNYGYTF.

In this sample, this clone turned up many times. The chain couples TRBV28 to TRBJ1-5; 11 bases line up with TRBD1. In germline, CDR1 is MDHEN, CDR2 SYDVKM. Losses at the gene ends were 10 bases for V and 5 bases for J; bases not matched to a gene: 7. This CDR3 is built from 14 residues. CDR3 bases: TGTGCCATCTCATGGACAGGGGGCGATCAGCCCCAGCATTTT. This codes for CAISWTGGDQPQHF.

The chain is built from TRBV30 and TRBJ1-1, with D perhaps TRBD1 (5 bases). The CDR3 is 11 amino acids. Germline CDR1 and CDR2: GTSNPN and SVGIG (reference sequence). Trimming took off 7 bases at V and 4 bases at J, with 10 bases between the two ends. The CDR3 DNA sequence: TGTGCCTACGGACACGGCACTGAAGCTTTCTTT. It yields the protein CAYGHGTEAFF.

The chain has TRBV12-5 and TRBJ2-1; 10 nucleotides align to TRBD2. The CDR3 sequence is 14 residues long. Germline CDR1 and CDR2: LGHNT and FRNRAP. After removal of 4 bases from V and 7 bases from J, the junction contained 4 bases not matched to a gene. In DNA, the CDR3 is TGTGCTAGTGGTTCTAGCGGGAGATATAATGAGCAGTTCTTC. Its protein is CASGSSGRYNEQFF.

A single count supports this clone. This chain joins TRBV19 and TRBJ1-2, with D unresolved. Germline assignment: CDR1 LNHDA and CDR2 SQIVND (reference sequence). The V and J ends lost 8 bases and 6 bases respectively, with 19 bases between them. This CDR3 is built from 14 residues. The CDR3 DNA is TGTGCCAGTCGGCGGGAGGGCCTTCACCATGGCTACACCTTC. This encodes CASRREGLHHGYTF.

DNA of the CDR3: TGTGCCAGCAGGATTGATTGGAGATCGTCCTACGAGCAGTACTTC. Translated, it gives CASRIDWRSSYEQYF. V usage is TRBV2 and J usage is TRBJ2-7; D unresolved. CDR1 and CDR2 from the germline V gene are SNHLY and FYNNEI. This CDR3 has 15 residues. The V end lost 6 bases, the J end lost 1 base, and 16 bases lay between the germline ends.

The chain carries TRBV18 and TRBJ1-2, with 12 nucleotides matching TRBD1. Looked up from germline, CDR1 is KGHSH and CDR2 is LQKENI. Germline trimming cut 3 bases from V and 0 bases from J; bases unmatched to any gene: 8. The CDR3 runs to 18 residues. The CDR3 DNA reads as TGTGCCAGCTCACCCCTCGGGACAGGGGGCTTAGCTAACTATGGCTACACCTTC. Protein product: CASSPLGTGGLANYGYTF.

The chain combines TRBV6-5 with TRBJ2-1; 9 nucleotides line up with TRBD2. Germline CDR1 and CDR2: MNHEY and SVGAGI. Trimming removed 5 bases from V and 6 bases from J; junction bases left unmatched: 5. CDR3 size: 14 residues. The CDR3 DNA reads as TGTGCCAGCAGTCAAGGACTAGCGAGCAATGAGCAGTTCTTC. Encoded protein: CASSQGLASNEQFF.

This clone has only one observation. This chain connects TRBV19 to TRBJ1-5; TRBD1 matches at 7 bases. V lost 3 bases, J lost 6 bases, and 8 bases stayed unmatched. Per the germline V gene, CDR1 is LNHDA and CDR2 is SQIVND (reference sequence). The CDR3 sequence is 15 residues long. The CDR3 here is CASSMGATGSQPQHF. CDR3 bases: TGTGCCAGTAGTATGGGGGCGACAGGGAGTCAGCCCCAGCATTTT.

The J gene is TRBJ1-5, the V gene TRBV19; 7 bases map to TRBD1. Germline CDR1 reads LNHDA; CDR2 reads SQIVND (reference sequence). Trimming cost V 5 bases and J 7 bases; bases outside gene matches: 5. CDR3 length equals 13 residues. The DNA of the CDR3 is TGTGCCAGTAGTCCCGACAGGGACCAGCCCCAGCATTTT. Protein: CASSPDRDQPQHF.

This CDR3 reads CASTYYNEQFF. The DNA for the CDR3 is TGTGCCAGCACCTACTACAATGAGCAGTTCTTC. The chain couples TRBV28 to TRBJ2-1; D remains ambiguous. With 7 bases removed from V and 3 bases from J, the gap between germline ends came to 4 bases. Germline CDR1 and CDR2: MDHEN and SYDVKM. The CDR3 totals 11 residues. The full variable domain, rest sourced from reference TRBV28 and TRBJ2-1, is DVKVTQSSRYLVKRTGEKVFLECVQDMDHENMFWYRQDPGLGLRLIYFSYDVKMKEKGDIPEGYSVSREKKERFSLILESASTNQTSMYLCASTYYNEQFFGPGTRLTVL.

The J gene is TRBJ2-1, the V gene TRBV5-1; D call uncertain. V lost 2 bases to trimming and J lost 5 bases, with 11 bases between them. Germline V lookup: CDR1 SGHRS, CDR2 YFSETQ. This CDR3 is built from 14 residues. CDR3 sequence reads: CASSFNSPNNEQFF. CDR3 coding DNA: TGCGCCAGCAGCTTCAACTCCCCTAACAATGAGCAGTTCTTC.

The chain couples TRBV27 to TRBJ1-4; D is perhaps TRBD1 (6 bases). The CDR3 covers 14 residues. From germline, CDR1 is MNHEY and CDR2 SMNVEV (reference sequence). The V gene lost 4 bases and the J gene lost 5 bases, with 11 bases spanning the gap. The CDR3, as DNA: TGTGCCAGCAGTTCCGGGACACAAAATGAAAAACTGTTTTTT. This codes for CASSSGTQNEKLFF.

The CDR3 DNA reads TGCGCCAGCAGTTTAGCGGGAGGGTACAATGAGCAGTTCTTC. The encoded protein is CASSLAGGYNEQFF. The chain couples TRBV10-2 to TRBJ2-1, with 11 bases fitting TRBD2. Germline lookup yields CDR1 WSHSY and CDR2 SAAADI. This CDR3 is 14 amino acids long. J gave up 4 bases and V 5 bases, and 1 base lay outside the gene matches.

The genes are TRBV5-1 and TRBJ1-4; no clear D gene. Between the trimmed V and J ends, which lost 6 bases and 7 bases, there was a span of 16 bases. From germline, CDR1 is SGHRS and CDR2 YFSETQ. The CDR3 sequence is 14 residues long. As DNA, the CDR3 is TGCGCCAGCACTCCGGACTGGGTTAGTGAAAAACTGTTTTTT. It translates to CASTPDWVSEKLFF.

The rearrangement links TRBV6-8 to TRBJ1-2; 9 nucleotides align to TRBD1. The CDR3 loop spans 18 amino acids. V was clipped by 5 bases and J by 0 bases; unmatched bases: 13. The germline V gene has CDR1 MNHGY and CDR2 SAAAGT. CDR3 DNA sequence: TGTGCCAGCAGTAATGGGACAGGGCGTCTATCATCTAACTATGGCTACACCTTC. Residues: CASSNGTGRLSSNYGYTF.

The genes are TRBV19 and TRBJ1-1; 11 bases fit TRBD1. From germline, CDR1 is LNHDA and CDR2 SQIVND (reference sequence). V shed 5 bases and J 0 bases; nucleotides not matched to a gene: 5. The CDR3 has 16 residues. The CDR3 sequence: CASSERTGGLNTEAFF. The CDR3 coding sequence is TGTGCCAGTAGTGAACGGACAGGGGGCTTGAACACTGAAGCTTTCTTT.

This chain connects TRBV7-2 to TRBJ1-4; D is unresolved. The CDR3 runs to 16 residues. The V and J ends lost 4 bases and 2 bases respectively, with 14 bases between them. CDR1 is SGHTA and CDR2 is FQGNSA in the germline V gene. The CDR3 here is CASSSQTGLTNEKLFF. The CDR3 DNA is TGTGCCAGCAGCTCGCAGACGGGGTTGACTAATGAAAAACTGTTTTTT.

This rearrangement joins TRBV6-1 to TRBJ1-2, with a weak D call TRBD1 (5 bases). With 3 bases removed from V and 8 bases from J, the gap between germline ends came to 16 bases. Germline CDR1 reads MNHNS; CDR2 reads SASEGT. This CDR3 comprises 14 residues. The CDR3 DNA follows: TGTGCCAGCAGTGACCAGGGCTCGGCATGGGGCTACACCTTC. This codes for CASSDQGSAWGYTF.

The chain's CDR3 is CAISVVGQGYGYTF. The CDR3 nucleotides are TGTGCCATCAGTGTTGTAGGACAGGGGTATGGCTACACCTTC. The V and J genes are TRBV10-3 and TRBJ1-2, with TRBD1 matching over 9 bases. Germline V lookup: CDR1 ENHRY, CDR2 SYGVKD. The CDR3 contains 14 residues. V dropped 4 bases and J dropped 5; count of bases not matched to a gene: 5.

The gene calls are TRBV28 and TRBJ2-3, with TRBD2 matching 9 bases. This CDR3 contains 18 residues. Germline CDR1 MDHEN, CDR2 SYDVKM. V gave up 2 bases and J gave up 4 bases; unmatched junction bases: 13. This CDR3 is CASSLGVAGGDVADTQYF. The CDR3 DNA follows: TGTGCCAGCAGTTTAGGGGTGGCGGGAGGGGATGTTGCAGATACGCAGTATTTT.

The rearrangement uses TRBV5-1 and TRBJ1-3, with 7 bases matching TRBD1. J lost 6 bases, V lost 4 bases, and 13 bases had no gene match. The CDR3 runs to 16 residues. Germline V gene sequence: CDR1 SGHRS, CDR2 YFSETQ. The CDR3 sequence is CASSAGQESMKNTIYF. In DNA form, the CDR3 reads TGCGCCAGCAGCGCCGGACAGGAGTCAATGAAAAACACCATATATTTT.

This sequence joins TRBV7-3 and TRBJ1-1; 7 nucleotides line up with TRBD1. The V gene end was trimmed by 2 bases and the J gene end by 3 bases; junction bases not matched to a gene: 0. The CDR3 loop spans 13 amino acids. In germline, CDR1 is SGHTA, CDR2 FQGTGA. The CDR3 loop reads CASSLDRDTEAFF. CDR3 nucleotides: TGTGCCAGCAGCTTAGACAGGGACACTGAAGCTTTCTTT.

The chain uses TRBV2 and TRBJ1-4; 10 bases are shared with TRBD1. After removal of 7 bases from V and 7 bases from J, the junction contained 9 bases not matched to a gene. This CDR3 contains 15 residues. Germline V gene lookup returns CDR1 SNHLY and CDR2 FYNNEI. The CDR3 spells CASKRTGGMPEKLFF. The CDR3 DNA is TGTGCCAGCAAAAGGACAGGGGGAATGCCTGAAAAACTGTTTTTT.

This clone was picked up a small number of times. CDR3 amino acids: CAWSVRGYQETQYF. The CDR3 DNA reads TGTGCCTGGAGTGTAAGGGGCTACCAAGAGACCCAGTACTTC. V and J are TRBV30 and TRBJ2-5, with D maybe TRBD1 (5 bases). V shed 0 bases and J shed 0 bases, with 8 bases lying between them. Germline CDR1 is GTSNPN and CDR2 is SVGIG (reference sequence). The CDR3 runs to 14 residues. The full variable domain, completed using reference TRBV30 and TRBJ2-5, is SQTIHQWPATLVQPVGSPLSLECTVEGTSNPNLYWYRQAAGRGLQLLFYSVGIGQISSEVPQNLSASRPQDRQFILSSKKLLLSDSGFYLCAWSVRGYQETQYFGPGTRLLVL.

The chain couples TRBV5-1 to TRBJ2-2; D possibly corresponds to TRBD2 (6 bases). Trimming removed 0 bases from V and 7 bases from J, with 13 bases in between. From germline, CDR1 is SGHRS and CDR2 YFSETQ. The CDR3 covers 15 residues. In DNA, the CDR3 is TGCGCCAGCAGCTTGGGTTTAGCGGACGGCGGGGAGCTGTTTTTT. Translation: CASSLGLADGGELFF.